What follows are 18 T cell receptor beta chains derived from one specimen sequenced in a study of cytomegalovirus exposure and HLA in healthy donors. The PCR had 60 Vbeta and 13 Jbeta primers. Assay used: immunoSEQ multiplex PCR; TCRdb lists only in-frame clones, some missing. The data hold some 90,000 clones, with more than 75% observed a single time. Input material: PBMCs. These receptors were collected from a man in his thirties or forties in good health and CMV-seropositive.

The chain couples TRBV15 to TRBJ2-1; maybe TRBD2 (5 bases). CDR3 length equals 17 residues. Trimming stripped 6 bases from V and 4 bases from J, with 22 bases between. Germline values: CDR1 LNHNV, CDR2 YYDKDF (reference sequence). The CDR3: CATSRSNSWTSYNEQFF. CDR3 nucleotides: TGTGCCACCAGTCGGTCCAATTCGTGGACTTCATACAATGAGCAGTTCTTC. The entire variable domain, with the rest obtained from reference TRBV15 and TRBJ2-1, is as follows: DAMVIQNPRYQVTQFGKPVTLSCSQTLNHNVMYWYQQKSSQAPKLLFHYYDKDFNNEADTPDNFQSRRPNTSFCFLDIRSPGLGDTAMYLCATSRSNSWTSYNEQFFGPGTRLTVL.

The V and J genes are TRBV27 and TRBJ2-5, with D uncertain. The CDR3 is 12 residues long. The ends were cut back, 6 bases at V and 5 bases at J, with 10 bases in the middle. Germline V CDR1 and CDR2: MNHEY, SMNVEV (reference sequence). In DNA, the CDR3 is TGTGCCAGCAGCAACATCGGGGAGACCCAGTACTTC. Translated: CASSNIGETQYF.

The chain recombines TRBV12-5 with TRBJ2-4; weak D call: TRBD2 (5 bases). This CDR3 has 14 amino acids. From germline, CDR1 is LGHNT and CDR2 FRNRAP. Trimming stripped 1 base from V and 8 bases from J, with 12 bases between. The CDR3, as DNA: TGTGCTAGTGGTTTGGCACACGGGGTGGACATTCAGTACTTC. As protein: CASGLAHGVDIQYF.

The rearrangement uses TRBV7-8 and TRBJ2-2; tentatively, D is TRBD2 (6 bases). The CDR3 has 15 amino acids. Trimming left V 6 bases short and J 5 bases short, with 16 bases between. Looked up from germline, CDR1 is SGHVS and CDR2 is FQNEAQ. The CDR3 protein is CASSPFGGITGELFF. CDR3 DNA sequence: TGTGCCAGCAGTCCATTCGGCGGGATAACCGGGGAGCTGTTTTTT.

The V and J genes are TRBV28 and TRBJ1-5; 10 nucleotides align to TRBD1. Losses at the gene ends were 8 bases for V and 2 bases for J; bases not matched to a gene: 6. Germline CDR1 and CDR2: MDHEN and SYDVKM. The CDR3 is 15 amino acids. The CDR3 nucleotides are TGTGCCAGCCTCGGGACAGGGGCGGGCAATCAGCCCCAGCATTTT. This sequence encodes CASLGTGAGNQPQHF.

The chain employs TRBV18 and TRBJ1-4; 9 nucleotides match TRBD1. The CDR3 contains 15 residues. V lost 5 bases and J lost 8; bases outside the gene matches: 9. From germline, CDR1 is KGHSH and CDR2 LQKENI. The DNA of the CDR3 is TGTGCCAGCTCATCGGGACAGGGAAGCGGAGAAAAACTGTTTTTT. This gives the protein CASSSGQGSGEKLFF.

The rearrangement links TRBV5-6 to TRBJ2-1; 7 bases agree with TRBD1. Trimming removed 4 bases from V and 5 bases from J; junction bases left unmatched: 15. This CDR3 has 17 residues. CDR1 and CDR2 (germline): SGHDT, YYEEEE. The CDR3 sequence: CASSGWTGFPPHNEQFF. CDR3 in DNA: TGTGCCAGCAGCGGATGGACAGGATTCCCACCCCACAATGAGCAGTTCTTC.

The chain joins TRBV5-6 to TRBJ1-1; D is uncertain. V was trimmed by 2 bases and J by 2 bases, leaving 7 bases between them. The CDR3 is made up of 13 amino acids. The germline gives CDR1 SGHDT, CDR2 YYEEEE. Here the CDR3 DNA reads TGTGCCAGCAGCTTCCGGGAAAACACTGAAGCTTTCTTT. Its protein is CASSFRENTEAFF.

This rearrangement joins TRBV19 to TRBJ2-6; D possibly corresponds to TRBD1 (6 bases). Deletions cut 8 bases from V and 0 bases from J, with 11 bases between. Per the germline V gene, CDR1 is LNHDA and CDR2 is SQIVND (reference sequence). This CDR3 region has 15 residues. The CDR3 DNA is TGTGCCAGTTGTACAGGGCCCTCTGGGGCCAACGTCCTGACTTTC. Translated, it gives CASCTGPSGANVLTF.

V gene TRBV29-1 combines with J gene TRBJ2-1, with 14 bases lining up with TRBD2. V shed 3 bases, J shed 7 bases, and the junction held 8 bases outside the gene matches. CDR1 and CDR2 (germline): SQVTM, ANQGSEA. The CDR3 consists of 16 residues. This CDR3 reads CSVDYRTSGGWNEQFF. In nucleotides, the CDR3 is TGCAGCGTTGATTACCGGACTAGCGGGGGGTGGAATGAGCAGTTCTTC.

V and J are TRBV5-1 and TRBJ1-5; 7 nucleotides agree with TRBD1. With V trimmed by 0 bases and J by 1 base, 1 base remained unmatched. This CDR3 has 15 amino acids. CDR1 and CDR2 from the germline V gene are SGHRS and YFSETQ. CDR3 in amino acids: CASSLDRGSNQPQHF. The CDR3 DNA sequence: TGCGCCAGCAGCTTGGACAGGGGAAGCAATCAGCCCCAGCATTTT.

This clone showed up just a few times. The CDR3 sequence is CASSQDRGFRRKGEAFF. DNA of the CDR3: TGCGCCAGCAGCCAAGATCGGGGTTTTCGGCGGAAGGGTGAAGCTTTCTTT. The chain links TRBV4-1 to TRBJ1-1; D not certain. Germline values: CDR1 MGHRA, CDR2 YSYEKL. The V gene lost 0 bases and the J gene lost 7 bases, with 21 bases spanning the gap. CDR3 length: 17 residues.

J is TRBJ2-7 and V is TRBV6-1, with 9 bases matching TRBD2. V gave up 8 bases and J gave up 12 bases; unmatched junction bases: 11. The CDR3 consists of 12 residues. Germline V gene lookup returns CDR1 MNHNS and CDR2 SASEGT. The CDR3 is CASAGTSSFSYF. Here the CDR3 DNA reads TGTGCCAGCGCAGGGACTAGCAGTTTTTCGTACTTC.

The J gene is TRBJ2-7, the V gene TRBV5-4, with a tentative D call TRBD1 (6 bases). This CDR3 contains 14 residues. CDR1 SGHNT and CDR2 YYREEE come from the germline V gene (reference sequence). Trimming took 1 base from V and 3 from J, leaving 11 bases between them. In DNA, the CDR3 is TGTGCCAGCAGCTTGTCTGTAGGGGGCTACGAGCAGTACTTC. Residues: CASSLSVGGYEQYF.

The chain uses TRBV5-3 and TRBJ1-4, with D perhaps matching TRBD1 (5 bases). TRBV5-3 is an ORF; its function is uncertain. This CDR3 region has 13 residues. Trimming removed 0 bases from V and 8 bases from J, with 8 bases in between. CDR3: CARSLEGREKLFF. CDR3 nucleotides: TGTGCCAGAAGCTTGGAGGGGCGGGAAAAACTGTTTTTT.

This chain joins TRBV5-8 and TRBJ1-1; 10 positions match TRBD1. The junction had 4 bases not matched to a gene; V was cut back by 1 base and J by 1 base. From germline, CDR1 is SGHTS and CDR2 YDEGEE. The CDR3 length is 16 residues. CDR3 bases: TGTGCCAGCAGCTTGCCGGGACAGGGGTGGAACACTGAAGCTTTCTTT. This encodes CASSLPGQGWNTEAFF.

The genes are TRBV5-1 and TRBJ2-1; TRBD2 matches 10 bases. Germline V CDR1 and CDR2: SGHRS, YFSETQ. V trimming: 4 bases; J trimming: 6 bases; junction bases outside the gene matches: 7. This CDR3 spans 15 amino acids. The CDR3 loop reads CASSDGLAARNEQFF. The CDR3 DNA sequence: TGCGCCAGCAGCGACGGACTAGCGGCCCGCAATGAGCAGTTCTTC.

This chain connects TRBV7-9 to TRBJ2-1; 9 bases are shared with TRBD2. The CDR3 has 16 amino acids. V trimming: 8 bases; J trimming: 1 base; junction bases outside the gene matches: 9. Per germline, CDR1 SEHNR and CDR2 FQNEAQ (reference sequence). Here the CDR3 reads CASSLGTSFSYNEQFF. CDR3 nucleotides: TGTGCCAGCTCCCTGGGGACTAGCTTTTCCTACAATGAGCAGTTCTTC.